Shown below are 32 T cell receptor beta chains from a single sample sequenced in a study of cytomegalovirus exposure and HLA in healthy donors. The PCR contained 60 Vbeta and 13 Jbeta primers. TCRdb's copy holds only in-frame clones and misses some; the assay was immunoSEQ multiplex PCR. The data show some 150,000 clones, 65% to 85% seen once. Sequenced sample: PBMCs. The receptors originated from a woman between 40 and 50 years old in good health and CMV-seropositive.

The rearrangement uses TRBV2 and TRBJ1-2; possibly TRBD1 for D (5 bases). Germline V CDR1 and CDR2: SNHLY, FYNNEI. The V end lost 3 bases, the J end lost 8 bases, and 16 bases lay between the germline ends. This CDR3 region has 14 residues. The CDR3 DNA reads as TGTGCCAGCAGTGATCAGGCAGGGCGTATGGGCTACACCTTC. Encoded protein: CASSDQAGRMGYTF.

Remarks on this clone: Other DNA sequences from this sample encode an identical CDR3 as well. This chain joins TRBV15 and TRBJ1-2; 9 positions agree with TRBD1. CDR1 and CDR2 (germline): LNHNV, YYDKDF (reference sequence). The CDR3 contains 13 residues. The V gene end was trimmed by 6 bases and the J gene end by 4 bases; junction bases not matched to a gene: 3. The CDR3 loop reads CATSLGQGYGYTF. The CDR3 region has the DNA TGTGCCACCAGTCTGGGACAGGGCTATGGCTACACCTTC. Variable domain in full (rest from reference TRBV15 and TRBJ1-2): DAMVIQNPRYQVTQFGKPVTLSCSQTLNHNVMYWYQQKSSQAPKLLFHYYDKDFNNEADTPDNFQSRRPNTSFCFLDIRSPGLGDTAMYLCATSLGQGYGYTFGSGTRLTVV.

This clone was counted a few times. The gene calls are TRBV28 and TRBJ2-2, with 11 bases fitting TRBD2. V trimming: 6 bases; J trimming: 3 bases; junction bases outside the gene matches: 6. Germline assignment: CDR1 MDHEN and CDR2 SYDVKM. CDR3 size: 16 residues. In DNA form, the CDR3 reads TGTGCCAGCAGACCCTCGACTAGCGGGGACACCGGGGAGCTGTTTTTT. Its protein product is CASRPSTSGDTGELFF. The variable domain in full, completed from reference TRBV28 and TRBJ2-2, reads DVKVTQSSRYLVKRTGEKVFLECVQDMDHENMFWYRQDPGLGLRLIYFSYDVKMKEKGDIPEGYSVSREKKERFSLILESASTNQTSMYLCASRPSTSGDTGELFFGEGSRLTVL.

The CDR3 is CASSSPGTGSYEQYF. In DNA, the CDR3 is TGCGCCAGCAGCTCGCCAGGGACAGGCTCCTACGAGCAGTACTTC. The chain has TRBV5-1 and TRBJ2-7, with 8 bases lining up with TRBD1. The CDR3 runs to 15 residues. Germline V lookup: CDR1 SGHRS, CDR2 YFSETQ. Germline trimming cut 3 bases from V and 0 bases from J; bases unmatched to any gene: 5.

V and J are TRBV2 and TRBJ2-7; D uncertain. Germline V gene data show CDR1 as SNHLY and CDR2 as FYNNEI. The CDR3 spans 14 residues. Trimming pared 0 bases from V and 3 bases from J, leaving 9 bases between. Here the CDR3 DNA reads TGTGCCAGCAGTGAAGCGCGGCTCGTCTACGAGCAGTACTTC. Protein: CASSEARLVYEQYF.

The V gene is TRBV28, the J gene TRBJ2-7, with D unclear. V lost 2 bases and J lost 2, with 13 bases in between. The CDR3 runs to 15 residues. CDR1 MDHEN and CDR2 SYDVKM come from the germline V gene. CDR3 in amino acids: CASSLLRSPTYEQYF. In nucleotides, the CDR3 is TGTGCCAGCAGTTTACTCAGATCCCCCACCTACGAGCAGTACTTC.

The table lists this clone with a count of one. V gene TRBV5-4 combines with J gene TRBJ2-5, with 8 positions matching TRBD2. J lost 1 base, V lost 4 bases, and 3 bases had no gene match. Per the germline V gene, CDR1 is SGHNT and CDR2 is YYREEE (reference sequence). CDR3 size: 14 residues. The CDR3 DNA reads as TGTGCCAGCAGCCACGGGGGGGCCCAAGAGACCCAGTACTTC. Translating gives CASSHGGAQETQYF.

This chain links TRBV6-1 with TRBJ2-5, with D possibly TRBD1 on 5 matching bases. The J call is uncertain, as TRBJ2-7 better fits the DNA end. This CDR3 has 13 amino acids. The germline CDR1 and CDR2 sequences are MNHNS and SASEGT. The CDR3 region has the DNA TGTGCCAGCAGTGAGCTATGGGGCGACGAGCAGTACTTC. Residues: CASSELWGDEQYF.

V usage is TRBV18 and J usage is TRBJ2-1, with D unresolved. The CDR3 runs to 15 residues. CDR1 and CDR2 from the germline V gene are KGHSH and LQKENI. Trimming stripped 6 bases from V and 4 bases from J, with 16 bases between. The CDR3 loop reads CASSIAPFMYNEQFF. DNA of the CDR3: TGTGCCAGCTCGATCGCGCCGTTCATGTACAATGAGCAGTTCTTC.

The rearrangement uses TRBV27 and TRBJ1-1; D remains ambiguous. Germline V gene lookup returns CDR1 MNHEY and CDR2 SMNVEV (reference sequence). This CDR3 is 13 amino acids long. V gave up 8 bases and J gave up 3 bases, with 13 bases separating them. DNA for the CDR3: TGTGCCAGCGTAGCCCCGGGGTACACTGAAGCTTTCTTT. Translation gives CASVAPGYTEAFF.

The CDR3 here is CASSLIGGTNTGELFF. The CDR3 DNA follows: TGTGCCAGCAGCTTAATAGGGGGCACGAACACCGGGGAGCTGTTTTTT. The chain recombines TRBV7-3 with TRBJ2-2; TRBD1 agrees at 7 bases. The V gene's germline CDR1 is SGHTA and CDR2 FQGTGA. V was clipped by 1 base and J by 0 bases; unmatched bases: 2. The CDR3 consists of 16 residues.

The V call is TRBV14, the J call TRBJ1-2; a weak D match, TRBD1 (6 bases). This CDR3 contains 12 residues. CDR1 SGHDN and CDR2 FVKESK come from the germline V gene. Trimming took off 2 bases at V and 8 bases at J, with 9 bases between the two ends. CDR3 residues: CASSQTGFGYTF. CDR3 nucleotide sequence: TGTGCCAGCAGCCAAACAGGGTTCGGCTACACCTTC.

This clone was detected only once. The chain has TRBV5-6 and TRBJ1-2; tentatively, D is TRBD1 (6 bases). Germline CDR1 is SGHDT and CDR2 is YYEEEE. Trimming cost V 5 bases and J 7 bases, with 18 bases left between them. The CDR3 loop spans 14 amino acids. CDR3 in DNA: TGTGCCAGCAGTAACAGGGACGCTTTCGGTGGCTACACCTTC. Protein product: CASSNRDAFGGYTF.

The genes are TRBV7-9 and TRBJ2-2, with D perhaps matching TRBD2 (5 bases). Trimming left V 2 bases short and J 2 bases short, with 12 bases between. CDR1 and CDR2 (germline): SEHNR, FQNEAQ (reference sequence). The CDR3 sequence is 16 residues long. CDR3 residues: CASSLIGLSNTGELFF. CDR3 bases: TGTGCCAGCAGCTTAATTGGACTCTCAAACACCGGGGAGCTGTTTTTT.

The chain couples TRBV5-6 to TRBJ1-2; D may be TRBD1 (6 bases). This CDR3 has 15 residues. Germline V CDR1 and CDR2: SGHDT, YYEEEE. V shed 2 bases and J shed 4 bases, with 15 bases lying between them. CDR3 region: CASSFNDRSAYGYTF. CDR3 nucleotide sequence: TGTGCCAGCAGCTTCAACGACAGGAGCGCCTATGGCTACACCTTC.

The CDR3 is CASSDRWGGSDEQFF. In nucleotides, the CDR3 is TGTGCCAGCAGTGATAGGTGGGGGGGCAGCGATGAGCAGTTCTTC. V gene TRBV25-1 combines with J gene TRBJ2-1, with D possibly TRBD2 on 7 matching bases. The CDR3 consists of 15 residues. V lost 3 bases to trimming and J lost 8 bases, with 17 bases between them. Per germline, CDR1 MGHDK and CDR2 SYGVNS.

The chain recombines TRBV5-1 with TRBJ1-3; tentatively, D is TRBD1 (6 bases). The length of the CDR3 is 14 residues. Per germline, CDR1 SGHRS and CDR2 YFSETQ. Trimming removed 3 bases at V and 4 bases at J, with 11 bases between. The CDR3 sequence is CASSSTGVGNTIYF. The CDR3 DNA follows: TGCGCCAGCAGCTCGACAGGCGTCGGAAACACCATATATTTT.

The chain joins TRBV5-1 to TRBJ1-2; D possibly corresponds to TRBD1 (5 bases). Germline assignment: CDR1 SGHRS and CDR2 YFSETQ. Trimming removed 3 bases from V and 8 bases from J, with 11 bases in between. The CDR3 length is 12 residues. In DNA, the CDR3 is TGCGCCAGCAGCTCCGGGGGTAACGGCTACACCTTC. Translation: CASSSGGNGYTF.

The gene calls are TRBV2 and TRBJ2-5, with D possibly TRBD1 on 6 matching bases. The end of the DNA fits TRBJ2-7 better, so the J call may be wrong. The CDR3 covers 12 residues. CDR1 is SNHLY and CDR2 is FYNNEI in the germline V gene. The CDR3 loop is CASSGQYYEQYF. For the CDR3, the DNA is TGTGCCAGCTCCGGACAGTACTACGAGCAGTACTTC.

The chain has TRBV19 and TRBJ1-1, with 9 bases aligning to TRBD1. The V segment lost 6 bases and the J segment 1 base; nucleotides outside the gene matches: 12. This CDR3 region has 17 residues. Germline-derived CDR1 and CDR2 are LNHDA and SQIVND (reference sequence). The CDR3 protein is CASSPRPGQGGNTEAFF. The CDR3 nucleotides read TGTGCCAGTAGCCCTCGGCCGGGACAGGGAGGGAACACTGAAGCTTTCTTT.

The CDR3 region is CASSPPLKHTEAFF. The CDR3 nucleotides read TGTGCCAGCAGTCCCCCTCTTAAGCACACTGAAGCTTTCTTT. V usage is TRBV27 and J usage is TRBJ1-1; D gene unclear. The CDR3 is 14 residues long. Looked up from germline, CDR1 is MNHEY and CDR2 is SMNVEV (reference sequence). V lost 5 bases and J 3 bases, leaving 13 bases between the germline ends.

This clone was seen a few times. The CDR3 coding sequence is TGCGCCAGCAGTATAACGACTGCCAACACTGAAGCTTTCTTT. Amino acid sequence: CASSITTANTEAFF. The V call is TRBV5-1, the J call TRBJ1-1; D gene uncertain. The germline V gene encodes CDR1 SGHRS and CDR2 YFSETQ. The CDR3 length is 14 residues. Deletions cut 5 bases from V and 2 bases from J, with 13 bases between.

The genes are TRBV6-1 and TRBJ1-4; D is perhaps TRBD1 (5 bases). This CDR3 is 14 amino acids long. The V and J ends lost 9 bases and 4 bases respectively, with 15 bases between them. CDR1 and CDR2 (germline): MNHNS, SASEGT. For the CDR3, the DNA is TGTGCCAGTACCCAGATGACAGTTAATGAAAAACTGTTTTTT. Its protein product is CASTQMTVNEKLFF.

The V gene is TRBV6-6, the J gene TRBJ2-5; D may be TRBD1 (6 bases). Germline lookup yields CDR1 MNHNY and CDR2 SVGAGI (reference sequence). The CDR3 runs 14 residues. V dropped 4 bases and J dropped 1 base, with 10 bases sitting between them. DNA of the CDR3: TGTGCCAGCAGTTTTGGGACAATCCAAGAGACCCAGTACTTC. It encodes CASSFGTIQETQYF.

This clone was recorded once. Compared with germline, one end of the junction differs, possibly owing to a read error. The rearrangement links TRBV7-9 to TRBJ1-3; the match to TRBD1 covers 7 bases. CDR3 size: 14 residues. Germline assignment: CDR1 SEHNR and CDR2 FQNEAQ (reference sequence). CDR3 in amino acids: CSSSLGQAANTIYF. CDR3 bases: TGTTCCAGCAGCTTAGGACAGGCCGCAAACACCATATATTTT.

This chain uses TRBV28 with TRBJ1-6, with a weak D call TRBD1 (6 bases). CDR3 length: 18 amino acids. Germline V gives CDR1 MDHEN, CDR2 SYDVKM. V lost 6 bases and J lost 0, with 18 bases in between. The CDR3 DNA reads TGTGCCAGCAGGAGACAGGTTTATCTGTCCTCCTATAATTCACCCCTCCACTTT. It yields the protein CASRRQVYLSSYNSPLHF.

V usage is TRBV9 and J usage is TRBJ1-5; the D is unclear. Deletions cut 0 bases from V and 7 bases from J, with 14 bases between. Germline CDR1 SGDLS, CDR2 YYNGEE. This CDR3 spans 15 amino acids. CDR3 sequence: CASSVDGFWAQPQHF. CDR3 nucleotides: TGTGCCAGCAGCGTAGATGGTTTCTGGGCCCAGCCCCAGCATTTT.

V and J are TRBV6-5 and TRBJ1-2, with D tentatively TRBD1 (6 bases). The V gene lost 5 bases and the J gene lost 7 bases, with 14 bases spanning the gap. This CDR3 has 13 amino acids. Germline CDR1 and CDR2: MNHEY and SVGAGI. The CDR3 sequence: CASSRSGAGGYTF. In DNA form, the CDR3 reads TGTGCCAGCAGTCGCTCAGGGGCGGGTGGCTACACCTTC.

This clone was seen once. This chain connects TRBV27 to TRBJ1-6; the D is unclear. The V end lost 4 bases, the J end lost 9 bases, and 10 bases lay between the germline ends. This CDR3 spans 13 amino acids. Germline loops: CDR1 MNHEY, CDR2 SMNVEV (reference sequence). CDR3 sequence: CASSSLEGSPLHF. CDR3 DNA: TGTGCCAGCAGTTCGCTTGAGGGTTCACCCCTCCACTTT.

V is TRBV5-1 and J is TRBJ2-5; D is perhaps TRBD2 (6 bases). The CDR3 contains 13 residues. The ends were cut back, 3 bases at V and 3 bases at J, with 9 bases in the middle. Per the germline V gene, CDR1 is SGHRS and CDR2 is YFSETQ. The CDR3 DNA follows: TGCGCCAGCAGCTCCAAGCGGGAAGAGACCCAGTACTTC. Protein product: CASSSKREETQYF. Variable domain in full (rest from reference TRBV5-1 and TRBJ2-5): KAGVTQTPRYLIKTRGQQVTLSCSPISGHRSVSWYQQTPGQGLQFLFEYFSETQRNKGNFPGRFSGRQFSNSRSEMNVSTLELGDSALYLCASSSKREETQYFGPGTRLLVL.

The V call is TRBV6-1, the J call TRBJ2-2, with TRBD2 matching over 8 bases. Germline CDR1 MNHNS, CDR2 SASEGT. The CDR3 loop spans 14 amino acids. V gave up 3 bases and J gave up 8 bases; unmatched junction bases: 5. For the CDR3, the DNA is TGTGCCAGCAGTGATGCGGGGGGCCTTGGGGAGCTGTTTTTT. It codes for CASSDAGGLGELFF.

The CDR3 bases are TGCGCCAGCAGCTTAACAGGGGCGATGGAGAACACTGAAGCTTTCTTT. It is translated as CASSLTGAMENTEAFF. V usage is TRBV5-1 and J usage is TRBJ1-1; the match to TRBD1 covers 7 bases. V lost 2 bases and J lost 1; bases outside the gene matches: 8. CDR1 and CDR2 from the germline V gene are SGHRS and YFSETQ. The CDR3 runs to 16 residues.